This T cell receptor beta chain was sequenced in a study of T cell changes during pregnancy in multiple sclerosis. The method was immunoSEQ multiplex PCR; TCRdb's version includes in-frame clones alone and lacks a portion of them. The sample consists of about 110,000 clones, 92% of them appearing once. This clone was detected a few times. Germline lookup yields CDR1 SNHLY and CDR2 FYNNEI. This CDR3 comprises 12 residues. The V and J ends lost 7 bases and 10 bases respectively, with 11 bases between them. The sample here was peripheral blood, taken in the third trimester of pregnancy. V is TRBV2 and J is TRBJ1-6, with D hard to call. The clonotype was recovered from a female donor with multiple sclerosis, enrolled in a pregnancy study. The CDR3 sequence is CASTSPRSPLHF. Written as DNA, the CDR3 is TGTGCCAGCACGTCCCCCCGGTCACCCCTCCACTTT.